One TCR beta chain is described in this entry. The data are from a study of blood T cells in healthy people across ages. The use of a sample-barcoded 5' primer and a J-beta primer mix characterized a second PCR of 7 to 11 cycles. TCRdb independently ran MiXCR on the 5' RACE reads; one entry per CDR3 protein. The table has under 700,000 distinct CDR3 sequences, around 24% seen once. Another study also made use of these data, one on T cells of mothers and their children.

The sequence was obtained from a boy under 18 in good health. Sequenced: blood.

DNA of the CDR3: TGCGCCAGCAGCCGGGGAGGCAACAGGGCCGGGGGTGAAAAACTGTTTTTT. Its protein is CASSRGGNRAGGEKLFF. This chain joins TRBV5-1 and TRBJ1-4; D possibly corresponds to TRBD1 (6 bases). The CDR3 contains 17 residues. Between the trimmed V and J ends, which lost 4 bases and 7 bases, there was a span of 23 bases. CDR1 and CDR2 (germline): SGHRS, YFSETQ.